This T cell receptor (beta chain) was captured by sequencing in a study of radiotherapy plus CTLA-4 blockade in lung cancer. Study in general: Overall, around 18% of patients showed an objective response, while 31% attained disease control. Points from the study as a whole: Early blood T cell clone dynamics, with interferon-beta, were reported to best predict response.

CDR3 length equals 13 residues. Trimming stripped 1 base from V and 4 bases from J, with 7 bases between. The germline V gene has CDR1 LNHNV and CDR2 YYDKDF (reference sequence). This clone was counted a few times. Its antigen remains unidentified. Libraries were prepared by immunoSEQ multiplex PCR; TCRdb keeps only in-frame clonotypes and omits some of them. The sample lists tens of thousands of clones, more than 75% seen once, with roughly 17% in the top ten. Patients in the study, people with chemo-refractory metastatic non-small-cell lung cancer, received focal radiation plus ipilimumab CTLA-4 blockade.

This chain connects TRBV15 to TRBJ1-2; D perhaps matches TRBD1 (5 bases). Sample: peripheral blood, taken from a patient treated with radiotherapy plus ipilimumab. The clonotype comes from a human donor with non-small cell lung cancer that progressed on radiotherapy plus ipilimumab. The CDR3 nucleotides read TGTGCCACCAGCAGAGGGGGCTCCTATGGCTACACCTTC. Translating it yields CATSRGGSYGYTF. The whole variable domain, filled in from reference TRBV15 and TRBJ1-2, reads DAMVIQNPRYQVTQFGKPVTLSCSQTLNHNVMYWYQQKSSQAPKLLFHYYDKDFNNEADTPDNFQSRRPNTSFCFLDIRSPGLGDTAMYLCATSRGGSYGYTFGSGTRLTVV.